The rows below give T cell receptor beta chains drawn from one sample of a study of blood T cell repertoires in COVID-19. The data were produced by immunoSEQ multiplex PCR, yet TCRdb's version contains in-frame clones alone and is incomplete. The data show approximately 97,000 clones, 84% seen once. The sample taken for sequencing was peripheral blood. These receptors all come from a man aged 35 to 55 with active or convalescent COVID-19. Each CDR3 is given with its conserved first and last residue.

TRBV4-1 | CASSQDRTSGGQETQYF
TRBV18 | CASSPRPDRNTEAFF
TRBV28 | CASSSATGGGYGYTF
TRBV30 | CAWSFQQRGTMFF
TRBV6-6 | CASSRVGLNTEAFF
TRBV30 | CACLQGAGNTIYF
TRBV5-1 | CASSGGQPNEKLFF
TRBV5-1 | CASSLVGGGGTEAFF
TRBV7-6 | CASSPPSGTSGAGELFF
TRBV3-1/TRBV3-2 | CASSQDPGGNNEQFF
TRBV5-6 | CASNPGHSYGYTF
TRBV7-2 | CASSSGLSQPQHF
TRBV11-1 | CASSLARRGTEAFF
TRBV19 | CASRLSGGTADTQYF
TRBV2 | CASSLTGTEETQYF
TRBV12-3/TRBV12-4 | CASSDSSVFFFF
TRBV5-1 | CASSLEGAANTGELFF
TRBV4-3 | CASSQDSAGGPNYGYTF
TRBV19 | CASSSERGVTNEQFF
TRBV6-5 | CASTSDWGLNQPQHF
TRBV5-1 | CASTPGLAGIRDTQYF
TRBV5-5 | CASSLNGGGINTGELFF
TRBV14 | CASSQVAGRGYTF
TRBV6-6 | CASSYSISVGNTIYF
TRBV6-6 | CASSYTWTGEKLFF
TRBV29-1 | CSVAFPGQAALGYTF
TRBV21-1 | CASSKEATGSSNYGYTF
TRBV20-1 | CSASRTSGSGANVLTF
TRBV20-1 | CSASRQGATNEKLFF
TRBV4-1 | CASSQGLRTGDGELFF
TRBV5-1 | CASSMGLAGGPSSYNEQFF
TRBV6-5 | CASTGTGDVKAFF
TRBV7-9 | CASSWGQVNTEAFF
TRBV18 | CASSPQGLAYEQYF
TRBV6-5 | CASSYGLAGGEETQYF
TRBV7-3 | CASSTGLASSGANVLTF
TRBV9 | CASSPPGDDEKLFF
TRBV7-9 | CASSPGTSNYGYTF
TRBV7-3 | CASSLGQGFSPLHF
TRBV5-1 | CASGVTSGAYNEQFF
TRBV18 | CASSPNEGQPQHF
TRBV7-2 | CASSLALGGDYGYTF
TRBV2 | CASSEWGQGNTEAFF
TRBV5-1 | CASSSGRGNEKLFF
TRBV7-9 | CASSLRGSLNTDTQYF
TRBV5-8 | CASSLEVWTGSYNSPLHF